This T cell receptor (beta chain) was retrieved from a study of vaccination and CD4 T cells after COVID-19. Study context: Samples taken post-COVID came a median around 93 days after diagnosis, ranging from 35 to 161. Control cultures were given a CEFX pool, an HIV-1 Nef pool, or no peptide.

Stated treatment: approximately 9-day PBMC culture with coronavirus spike peptide pools or control peptides (ViraFEST assay). On this clonotype: Antigen: not known.

Sequenced with the Oncomine TCR Beta short-read assay was DNA taken from cultured CD4+ T cells. TCRdb re-called the PCR reads through MiXCR, storing one row per CDR3 protein. The data hold around 13,000 distinct CDR3 sequences, with around three fifths observed a single time. Germline CDR1 SGHTA, CDR2 FQGNSA. This CDR3 is built from 16 residues. V lost 0 bases and J lost 0, with 11 bases in between. The origin of this receptor is a human donor who had recovered from COVID-19. The chain carries TRBV7-2 and TRBJ1-1; maybe TRBD1 (5 bases). Sequenced material: CD4+ T cells from blood, cultured in vitro. This CDR3 reads CASSLALGQVNTEAFF. As DNA, the CDR3 is TGTGCCAGCAGCTTAGCTTTAGGACAAGTGAACACTGAAGCTTTCTTT.